Given below is one TCR beta chain in context. Its antigen is as yet unknown. The PCR was carried out with 60 Vbeta primers and 13 Jbeta primers. Assay: immunoSEQ multiplex PCR; the TCRdb copy retains only in-frame clones and omits some. The sample records 55,000 to 80,000 clones, roughly two thirds being singletons. This sample is drawn from a study of cytomegalovirus exposure and HLA in healthy donors. Healthy bone marrow donors formed the donor group. Study results and caveats: One later analysis reportedly identified an Asian-associated ancestry cluster that showed fewer N-insertions than the approximately 700-donor mean. The study listed 164 cytomegalovirus-associated TCR beta chains. Most observed TCR sequences were rare, whereas some public TCRs were detected in many donors.

The germline CDR1 and CDR2 sequences are MNHEY and SVGAGI. V gave up 5 bases and J gave up 4 bases, with 8 bases separating them. The CDR3 contains 12 residues. This TCR was sampled from a woman aged 30 to 39 in good health and CMV-seronegative. V gene TRBV6-5 combines with J gene TRBJ1-2; D ambiguous. The specimen sequenced was PBMCs. The DNA for the CDR3 is TGTGCCAGCAGTGAATGGCCCTATGGCTACACCTTC. The encoded protein is CASSEWPYGYTF.